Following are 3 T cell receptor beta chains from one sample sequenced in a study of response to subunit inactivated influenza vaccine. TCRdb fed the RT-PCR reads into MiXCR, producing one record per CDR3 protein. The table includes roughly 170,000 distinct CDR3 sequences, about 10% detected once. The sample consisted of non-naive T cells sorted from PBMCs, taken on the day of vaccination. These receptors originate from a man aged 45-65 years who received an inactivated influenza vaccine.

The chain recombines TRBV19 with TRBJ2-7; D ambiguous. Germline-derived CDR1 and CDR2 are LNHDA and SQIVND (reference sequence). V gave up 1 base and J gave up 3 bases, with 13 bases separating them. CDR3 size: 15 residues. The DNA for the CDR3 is TGTGCCAGTAGTATAGCCATCTCAAGACTCTACGAGCAGTACTTC. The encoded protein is CASSIAISRLYEQYF. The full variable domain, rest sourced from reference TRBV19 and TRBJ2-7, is DGGITQSPKYLFRKEGQNVTLSCEQNLNHDAMYWYRQDPGQGLRLIYYSQIVNDFQKGDIAEGYSVSREKKESFPLTVTSAQKNPTAFYLCASSIAISRLYEQYFGPGTRLTVT.

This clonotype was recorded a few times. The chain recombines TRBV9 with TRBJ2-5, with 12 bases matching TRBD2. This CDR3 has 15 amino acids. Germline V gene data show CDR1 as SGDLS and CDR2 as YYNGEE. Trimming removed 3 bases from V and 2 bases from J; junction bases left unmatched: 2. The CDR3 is CASSASGGAQETQYF. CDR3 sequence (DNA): TGTGCCAGCAGCGCTAGCGGGGGGGCGCAAGAGACCCAGTACTTC.

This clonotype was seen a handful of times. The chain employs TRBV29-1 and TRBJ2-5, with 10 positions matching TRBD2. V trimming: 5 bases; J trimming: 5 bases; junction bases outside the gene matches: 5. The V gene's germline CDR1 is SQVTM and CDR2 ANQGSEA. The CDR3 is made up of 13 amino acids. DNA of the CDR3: TGCAGCGTTTCTAGCGGGAGAAGGGAGACCCAGTACTTC. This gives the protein CSVSSGRRETQYF.